What follows is one T cell receptor (beta chain) and its context. This record comes from a study of blood T cells in healthy people across ages. Then a second PCR, running about 6 to 12 cycles, was carried out with a sample-barcoded 5' primer and a J-beta primer mix. TCRdb called the 5' RACE reads again in MiXCR, with one record for every CDR3 protein. The sample includes about 640,000 distinct CDR3 sequences, about 30% seen only once; the top ten take approximately 14%. The extraction recovered at least 6 micrograms of total RNA per sample. This CDR3 contains 15 residues. Germline V gene sequence: CDR1 MNHNY, CDR2 SVGAGI (reference sequence). After removal of 5 bases from V and 4 bases from J, the junction contained 10 bases not matched to a gene.

The clonotype was recovered from a woman aged 80 or over in good health. The chain employs TRBV6-6 and TRBJ1-1; 7 positions agree with TRBD1. Sequencing input: blood. The CDR3 bases are TGTGCCAGCAGTATACAGGGGAGGGGGGGCACTGAAGCTTTCTTT. Protein: CASSIQGRGGTEAFF.